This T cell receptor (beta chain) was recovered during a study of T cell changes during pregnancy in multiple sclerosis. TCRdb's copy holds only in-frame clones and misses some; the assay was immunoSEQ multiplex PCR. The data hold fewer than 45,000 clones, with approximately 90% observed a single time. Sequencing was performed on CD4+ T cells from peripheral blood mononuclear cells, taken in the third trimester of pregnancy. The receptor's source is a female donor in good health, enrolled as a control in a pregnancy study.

The CDR3: CASSPGTGGNQPQHF. As DNA, the CDR3 is TGCGCCAGCAGCCCTGGGACAGGGGGCAATCAGCCCCAGCATTTT. This chain uses TRBV5-1 with TRBJ1-5, with TRBD1 identical over 10 bases. CDR1 is SGHRS and CDR2 is YFSETQ in the germline V gene. The CDR3 extends over 15 amino acids. The V and J ends lost 4 bases and 2 bases, in that order; junction bases with no gene match: 3.